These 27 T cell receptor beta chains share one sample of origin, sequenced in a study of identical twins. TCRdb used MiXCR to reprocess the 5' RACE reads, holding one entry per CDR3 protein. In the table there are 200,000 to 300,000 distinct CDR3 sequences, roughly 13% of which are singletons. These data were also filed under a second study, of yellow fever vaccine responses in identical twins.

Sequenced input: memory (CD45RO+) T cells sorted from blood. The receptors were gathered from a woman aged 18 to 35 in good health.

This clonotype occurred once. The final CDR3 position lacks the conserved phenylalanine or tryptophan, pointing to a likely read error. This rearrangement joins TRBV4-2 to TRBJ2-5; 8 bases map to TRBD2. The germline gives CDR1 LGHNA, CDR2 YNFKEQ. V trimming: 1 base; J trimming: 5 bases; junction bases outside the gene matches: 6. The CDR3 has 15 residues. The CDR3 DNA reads TGTGCCAGCAGCCAAGCGAGCGGGGGAAGTGAGACCCAGTACTTA. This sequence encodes CASSQASGGSETQYL.

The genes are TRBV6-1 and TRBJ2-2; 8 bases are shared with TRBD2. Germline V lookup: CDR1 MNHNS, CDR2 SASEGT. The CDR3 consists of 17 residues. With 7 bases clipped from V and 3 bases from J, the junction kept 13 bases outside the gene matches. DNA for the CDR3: TGTGCCAGCAAAACACCAAGCGGGAGAGCGTACACCGGGGAGCTGTTTTTT. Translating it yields CASKTPSGRAYTGELFF.

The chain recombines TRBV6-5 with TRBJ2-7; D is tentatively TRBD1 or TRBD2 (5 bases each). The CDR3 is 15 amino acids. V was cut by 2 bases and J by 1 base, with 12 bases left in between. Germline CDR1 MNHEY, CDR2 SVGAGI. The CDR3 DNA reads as TGTGCCAGCAGTTACATGGGGGTGGGGTCCTACGAGCAGTACTTC. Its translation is CASSYMGVGSYEQYF.

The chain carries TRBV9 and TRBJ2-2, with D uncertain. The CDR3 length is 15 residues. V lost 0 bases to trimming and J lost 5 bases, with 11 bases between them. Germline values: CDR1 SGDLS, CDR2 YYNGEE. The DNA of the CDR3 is TGTGCCAGCAGCGTAGCGTTTATGGGGACCGGGGAGCTGTTTTTT. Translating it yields CASSVAFMGTGELFF.

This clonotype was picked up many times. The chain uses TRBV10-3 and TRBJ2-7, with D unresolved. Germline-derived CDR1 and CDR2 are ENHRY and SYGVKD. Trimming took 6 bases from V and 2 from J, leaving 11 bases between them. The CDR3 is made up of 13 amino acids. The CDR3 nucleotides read TGTGCCATCAGAACAGACGACGCCTACGAGCAGTACTTC. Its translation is CAIRTDDAYEQYF.

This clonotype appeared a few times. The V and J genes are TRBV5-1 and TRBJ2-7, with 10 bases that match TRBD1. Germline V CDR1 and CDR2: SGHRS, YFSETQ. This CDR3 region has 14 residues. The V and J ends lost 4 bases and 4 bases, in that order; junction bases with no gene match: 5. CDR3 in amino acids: CASSVGQGGYEQYF. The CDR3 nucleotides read TGCGCCAGCAGCGTTGGACAGGGGGGTTACGAGCAGTACTTC.

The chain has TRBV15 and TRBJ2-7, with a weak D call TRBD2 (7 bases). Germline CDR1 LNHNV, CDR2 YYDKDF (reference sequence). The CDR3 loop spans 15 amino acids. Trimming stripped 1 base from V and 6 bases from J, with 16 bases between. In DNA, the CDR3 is TGTGCCACCAGCAGAGGGGGCGCAGGGGAGGGCGAGCAGTACTTC. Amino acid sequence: CATSRGGAGEGEQYF.

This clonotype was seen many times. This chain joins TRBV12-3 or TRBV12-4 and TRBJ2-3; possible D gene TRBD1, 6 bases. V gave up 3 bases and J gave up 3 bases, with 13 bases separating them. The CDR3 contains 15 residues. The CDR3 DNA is TGTGCCAGCAGTTTCTTGGGGGCCGGGACAGATACGCAGTATTTT. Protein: CASSFLGAGTDTQYF.

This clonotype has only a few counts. The DNA of the CDR3 is TGTGCCAGCAGCTTAGCGTCCGGGACTTTGGAGCAGTACTTC. Translation: CASSLASGTLEQYF. V usage is TRBV7-8 and J usage is TRBJ2-7; D is perhaps TRBD2 (6 bases). Germline CDR1 is SGHVS and CDR2 is FQNEAQ. The CDR3 sequence is 14 residues long. Trimming cost V 0 bases and J 7 bases, with 13 bases left between them.

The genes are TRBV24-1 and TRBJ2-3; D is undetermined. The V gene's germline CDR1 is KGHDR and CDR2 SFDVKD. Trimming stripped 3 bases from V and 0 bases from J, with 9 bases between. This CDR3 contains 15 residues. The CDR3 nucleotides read TGTGCCACCAGTGATGCAGCTTCTAGCACAGATACGCAGTATTTT. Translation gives CATSDAASSTDTQYF.

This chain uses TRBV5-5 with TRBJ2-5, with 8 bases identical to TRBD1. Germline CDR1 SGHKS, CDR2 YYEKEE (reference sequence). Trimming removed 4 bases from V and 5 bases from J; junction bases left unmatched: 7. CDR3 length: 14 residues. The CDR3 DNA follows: TGTGCCAGCAGCCCGACAGGGGTTAGGGAGACCCAGTACTTC. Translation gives CASSPTGVRETQYF.

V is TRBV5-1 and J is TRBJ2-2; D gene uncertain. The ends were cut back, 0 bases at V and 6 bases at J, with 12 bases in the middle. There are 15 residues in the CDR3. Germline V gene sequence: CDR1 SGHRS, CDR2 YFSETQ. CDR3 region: CASSLAELSAGELFF. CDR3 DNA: TGCGCCAGCAGCTTGGCGGAGTTGTCGGCCGGGGAGCTGTTTTTT.

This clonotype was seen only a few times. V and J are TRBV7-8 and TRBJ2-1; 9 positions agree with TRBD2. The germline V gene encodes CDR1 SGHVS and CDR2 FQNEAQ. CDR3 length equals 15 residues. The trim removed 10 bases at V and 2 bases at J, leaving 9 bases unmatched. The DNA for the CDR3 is TGTGCCACCAGAGGGCTAGCGGGGACCTACAATGAGCAGTTCTTC. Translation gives CATRGLAGTYNEQFF.

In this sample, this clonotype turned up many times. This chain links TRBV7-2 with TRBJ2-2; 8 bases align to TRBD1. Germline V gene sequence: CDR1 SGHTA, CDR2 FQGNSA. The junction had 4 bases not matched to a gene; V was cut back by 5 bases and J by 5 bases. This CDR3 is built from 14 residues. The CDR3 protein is CASSARQGTGELFF. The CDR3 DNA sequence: TGTGCCAGCAGCGCCAGACAGGGGACCGGGGAGCTGTTTTTT. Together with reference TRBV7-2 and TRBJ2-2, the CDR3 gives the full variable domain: GAGVSQSPSNKVTEKGKDVELRCDPISGHTALYWYRQSLGQGLEFLIYFQGNSAPDKSGLPSDRFSAERTGGSVSTLTIQRTQQEDSAVYLCASSARQGTGELFFGEGSRLTVL.

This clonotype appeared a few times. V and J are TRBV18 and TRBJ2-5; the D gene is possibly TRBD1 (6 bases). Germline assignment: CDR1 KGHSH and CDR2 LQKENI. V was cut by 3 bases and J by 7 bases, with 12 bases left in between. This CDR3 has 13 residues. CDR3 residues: CASSPDRQRTQYF. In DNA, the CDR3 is TGTGCCAGCTCACCGGACAGACAGAGGACCCAGTACTTC. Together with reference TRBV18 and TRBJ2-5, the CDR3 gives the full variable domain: NAGVMQNPRHLVRRRGQEARLRCSPMKGHSHVYWYRQLPEEGLKFMVYLQKENIIDESGMPKERFSAEFPKEGPSILRIQQVVRGDSAAYFCASSPDRQRTQYFGPGTRLLVL.

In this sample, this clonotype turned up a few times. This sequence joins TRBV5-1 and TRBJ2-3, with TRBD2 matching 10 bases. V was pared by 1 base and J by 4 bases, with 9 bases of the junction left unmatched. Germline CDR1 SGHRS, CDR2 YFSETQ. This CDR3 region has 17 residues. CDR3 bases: TGCGCCAGCAGCTTGACCCCGGGACTAGCGCTCCCAGATACGCAGTATTTT. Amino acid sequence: CASSLTPGLALPDTQYF.

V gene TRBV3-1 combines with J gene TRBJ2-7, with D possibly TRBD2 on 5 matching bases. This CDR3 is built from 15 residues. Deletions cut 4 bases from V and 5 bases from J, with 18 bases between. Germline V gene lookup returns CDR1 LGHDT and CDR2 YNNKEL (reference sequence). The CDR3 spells CASSPLSTIKDEQYF. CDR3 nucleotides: TGTGCCAGCAGCCCGCTTTCGACTATAAAGGACGAGCAGTACTTC.

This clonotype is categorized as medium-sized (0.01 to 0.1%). This CDR3 reads CASSPPTESYGYTF. The CDR3 DNA follows: TGTGCCAGCTCACCACCAACTGAGTCCTATGGCTACACCTTC. The chain has TRBV18 and TRBJ1-2; D gene ambiguous. The CDR3 runs to 14 residues. The V gene lost 0 bases and the J gene lost 4 bases, with 9 bases spanning the gap. Germline V gives CDR1 KGHSH, CDR2 LQKENI.

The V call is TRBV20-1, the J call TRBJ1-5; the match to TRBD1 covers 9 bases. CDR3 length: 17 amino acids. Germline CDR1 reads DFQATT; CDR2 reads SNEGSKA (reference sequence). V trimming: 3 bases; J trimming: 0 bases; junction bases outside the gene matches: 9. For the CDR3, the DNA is TGCAGTGCTAGGTGGGGACAGGGATGGAGTAGCAATCAGCCCCAGCATTTT. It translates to CSARWGQGWSSNQPQHF.

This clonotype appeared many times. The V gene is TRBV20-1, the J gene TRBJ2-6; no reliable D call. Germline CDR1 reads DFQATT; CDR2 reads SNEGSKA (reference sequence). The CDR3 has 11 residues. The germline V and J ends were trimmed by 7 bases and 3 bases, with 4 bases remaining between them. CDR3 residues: CSVFGANVLTF. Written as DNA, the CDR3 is TGCAGTGTGTTTGGGGCCAACGTCCTGACTTTC.

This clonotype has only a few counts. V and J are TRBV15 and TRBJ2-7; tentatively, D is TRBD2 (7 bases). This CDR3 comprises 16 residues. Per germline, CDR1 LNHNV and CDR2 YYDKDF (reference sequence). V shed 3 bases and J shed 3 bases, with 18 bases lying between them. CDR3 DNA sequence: TGTGCCACCAGCAGGGACGGACTAGGGGGACGCTACGAGCAGTACTTC. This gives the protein CATSRDGLGGRYEQYF.

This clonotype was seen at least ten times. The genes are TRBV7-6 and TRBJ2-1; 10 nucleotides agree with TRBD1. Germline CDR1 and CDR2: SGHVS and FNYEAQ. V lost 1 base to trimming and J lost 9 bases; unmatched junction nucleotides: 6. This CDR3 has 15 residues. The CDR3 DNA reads TGTGCCAGCAGCTTAGGGACAGGGGGGTCTGTTGAGCAGTTCTTC. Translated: CASSLGTGGSVEQFF.

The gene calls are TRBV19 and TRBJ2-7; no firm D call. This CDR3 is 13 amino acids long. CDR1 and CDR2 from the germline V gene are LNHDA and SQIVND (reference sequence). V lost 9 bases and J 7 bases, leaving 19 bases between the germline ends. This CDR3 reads CASSADVTREQYF. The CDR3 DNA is TGTGCCAGCTCGGCAGACGTCACCAGGGAGCAGTACTTC.

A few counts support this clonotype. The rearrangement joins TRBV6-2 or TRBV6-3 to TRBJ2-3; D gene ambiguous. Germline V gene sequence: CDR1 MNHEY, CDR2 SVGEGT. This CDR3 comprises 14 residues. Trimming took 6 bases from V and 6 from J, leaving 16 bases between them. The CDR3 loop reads CASRLPGSVDTQYF. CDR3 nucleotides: TGTGCCAGCAGATTACCAGGATCAGTCGATACGCAGTATTTT.

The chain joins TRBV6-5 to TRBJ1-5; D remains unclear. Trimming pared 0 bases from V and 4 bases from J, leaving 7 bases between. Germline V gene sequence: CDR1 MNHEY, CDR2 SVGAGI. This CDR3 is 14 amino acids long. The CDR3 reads CASSYSRLNQPQHF. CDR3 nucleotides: TGTGCCAGCAGTTACTCTAGGCTTAATCAGCCCCAGCATTTT.

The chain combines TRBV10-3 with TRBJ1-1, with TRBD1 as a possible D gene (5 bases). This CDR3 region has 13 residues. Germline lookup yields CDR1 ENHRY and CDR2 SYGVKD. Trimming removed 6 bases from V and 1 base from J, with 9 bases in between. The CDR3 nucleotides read TGTGCCATCAGGGGGACCGGGAACACTGAAGCTTTCTTT. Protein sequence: CAIRGTGNTEAFF.

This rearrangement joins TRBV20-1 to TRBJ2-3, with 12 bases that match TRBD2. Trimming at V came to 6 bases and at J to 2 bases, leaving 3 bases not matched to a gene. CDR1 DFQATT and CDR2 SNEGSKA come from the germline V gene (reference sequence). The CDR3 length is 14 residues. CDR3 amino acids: CSARTSGVTDTQYF. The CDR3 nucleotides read TGCAGTGCGAGGACTAGCGGGGTCACAGATACGCAGTATTTT.